This T cell receptor beta chain comes out of a study of cytomegalovirus exposure and HLA in healthy donors. Background on the study: The use of the same platform for the 95 to 150 validation repertoires and the roughly 730 first-cohort repertoires was reported by a later analysis. Study findings and constraints: In vitro testing confirmed three CMV-associated chains as specific for CMV antigens. Subsequent analysis revealed that first-cohort TCR clusters tended to co-occur in the 120 validation repertoires.

Between the trimmed V and J ends, which lost 5 bases and 12 bases, there was a span of 17 bases. CDR1 SGHAT and CDR2 FQDESV come from the germline V gene (reference sequence). The CDR3 is made up of 13 amino acids. A word on this clone: Its cognate antigen is unknown.

Sequencing used immunoSEQ multiplex PCR; TCRdb keeps in-frame clones, though not all of them. The sample lists around 150,000 clones, over 85% seen once, with approximately 10% in the top ten. The specimen was PBMCs. The TCR sequence derives from a woman between 18 and 30 years old in good health and CMV-seropositive. The chain recombines TRBV11-1 with TRBJ2-1; the D is unclear. This chain's CDR3 is CASSHPSKSGQFF. CDR3 nucleotides: TGTGCCAGCAGCCACCCTAGTAAGAGTGGGCAGTTCTTC. Based on the CDR3 plus reference TRBV11-1 and TRBJ2-1, the full variable domain is EAEVAQSPRYKITEKSQAVAFWCDPISGHATLYWYRQILGQGPELLVQFQDESVVDDSQLPKDRFSAERLKGVDSTLKIQPAELGDSAMYLCASSHPSKSGQFFGPGTRLTVL.